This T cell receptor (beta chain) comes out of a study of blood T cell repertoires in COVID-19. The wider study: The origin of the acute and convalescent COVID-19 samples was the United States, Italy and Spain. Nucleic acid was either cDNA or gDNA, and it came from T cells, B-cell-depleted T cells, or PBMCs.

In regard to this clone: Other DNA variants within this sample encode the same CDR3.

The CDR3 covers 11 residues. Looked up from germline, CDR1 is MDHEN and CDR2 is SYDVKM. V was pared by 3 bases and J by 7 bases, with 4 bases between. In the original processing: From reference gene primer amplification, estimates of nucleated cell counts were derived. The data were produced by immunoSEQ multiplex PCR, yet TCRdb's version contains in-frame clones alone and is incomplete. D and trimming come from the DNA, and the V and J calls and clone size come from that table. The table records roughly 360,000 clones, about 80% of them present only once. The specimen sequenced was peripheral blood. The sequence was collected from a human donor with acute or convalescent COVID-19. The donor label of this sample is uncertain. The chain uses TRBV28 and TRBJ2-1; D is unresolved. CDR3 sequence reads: CASSLRNEQFF. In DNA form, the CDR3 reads TGTGCCAGCAGTTTGAGGAATGAGCAGTTCTTC.